Presented here are 28 T cell receptor beta chains from one specimen sequenced in a study of identical twins (dated by TCRdb to about 2016). To prepare the library, 5' RACE was applied. The sequencer listed for this sample is Illumina HiSeq 2000. The public reads were run again by TCRdb, first through fastp at Q25 and then through MiXCR, and only productive beta chains were kept. Every CDR3 protein is listed once, alongside the most common genes and DNA of its rows. The sample table holds 350,000 to 450,000 distinct CDR3 sequences, of which around 20% were seen once. The ten largest clonotypes hold roughly 12% of the sample. Source material: naive T cells sorted from blood. Interpreted using the paper, the cell subset or site label stands for: cells isolated with a human naive T-cell isolation kit. All receptors derive from a man aged 50 to 59 in good health.

This clonotype has a count of ten or more. The genes are TRBV5-1 and TRBJ2-4; tentatively, D is TRBD1 (6 bases). This CDR3 has 15 residues. V was shortened by 0 bases and J by 13 bases, with 20 bases between the two germline ends. Germline CDR1 SGHRS, CDR2 YFSETQ. CDR3 in amino acids: CASSLGGTRPHPQYF. The CDR3 DNA reads TGCGCCAGCAGCTTGGGGGGGACAAGGCCCCATCCACAGTACTTC. The whole variable domain, remainder taken from reference TRBV5-1 and TRBJ2-4, is KAGVTQTPRYLIKTRGQQVTLSCSPISGHRSVSWYQQTPGQGLQFLFEYFSETQRNKGNFPGRFSGRQFSNSRSEMNVSTLELGDSALYLCASSLGGTRPHPQYFGAGTRLSVL.

The CDR3 sequence is CASSPGQDRNEQFF. Written as DNA, the CDR3 is TGCGCCAGCAGCCCTGGACAGGACCGGAATGAGCAGTTCTTC. The chain recombines TRBV5-1 with TRBJ2-1; 7 bases align to TRBD1. CDR1 and CDR2 from the germline V gene are SGHRS and YFSETQ. V gave up 4 bases and J gave up 7 bases; unmatched junction bases: 8. This CDR3 has 14 residues. The variable domain in full, with the rest retrieved from reference TRBV5-1 and TRBJ2-1, is KAGVTQTPRYLIKTRGQQVTLSCSPISGHRSVSWYQQTPGQGLQFLFEYFSETQRNKGNFPGRFSGRQFSNSRSEMNVSTLELGDSALYLCASSPGQDRNEQFFGPGTRLTVL.

This clonotype has just a few counts. The chain has TRBV12-3 or TRBV12-4 and TRBJ1-1; no firm D call. The CDR3 runs 12 residues. Trimming stripped 1 base from V and 11 bases from J, with 11 bases between. The CDR3 sequence: CASSLGTVGAFF. The CDR3 coding sequence is TGTGCCAGCAGTTTAGGGACGGTCGGGGCTTTCTTT.

This clonotype was detected a few times. The V call is TRBV20-1, the J call TRBJ1-1, with D maybe TRBD1 (5 bases). The CDR3 contains 14 residues. The V end lost 0 bases, the J end lost 4 bases, and 12 bases lay between the germline ends. Germline CDR1 is DFQATT and CDR2 is SNEGSKA (reference sequence). CDR3 nucleotides: TGCAGTGCTAGAGATCTGGAGGGGCCCACTGAAGCTTTCTTT. Its translation: CSARDLEGPTEAFF.

This clonotype was counted many times. The rearrangement links TRBV6-5 to TRBJ1-2; TRBD1 might be the D (6 bases). Germline lookup yields CDR1 MNHEY and CDR2 SVGAGI. Deletions cut 0 bases from V and 6 bases from J, with 17 bases between. CDR3 length: 16 amino acids. This CDR3 is CASSYSSQGRVNGYTF. The CDR3 bases are TGTGCCAGCAGTTACTCGTCGCAGGGGAGGGTAAATGGCTACACCTTC.

This clonotype was detected ten times or more. The chain recombines TRBV3-1 with TRBJ1-2; 10 positions agree with TRBD1. Looked up from germline, CDR1 is LGHDT and CDR2 is YNNKEL (reference sequence). CDR3 length: 16 residues. V gave up 3 bases and J gave up 3 bases; unmatched junction bases: 7. The CDR3 sequence is CASSHHGQGGDYGYTF. The CDR3 DNA sequence: TGTGCCAGCAGCCATCATGGACAGGGGGGCGACTATGGCTACACCTTC.

The sample holds one count of this clonotype. A single base separates this from a much larger clone, so it may be a read error. This likely comes from a read error, as the CDR3 has no conserved phenylalanine or tryptophan at its end. V is TRBV2 and J is TRBJ2-7; D is perhaps TRBD2 (6 bases). The germline V gene has CDR1 SNHLY and CDR2 FYNNEI. The CDR3 is made up of 13 amino acids. V was cut by 4 bases and J by 5 bases, with 12 bases left in between. This CDR3 reads CASSGLVSDEQYL. The CDR3 DNA sequence: TGTGCCAGCAGTGGACTAGTAAGCGACGAGCAGTACTTA.

The J gene is TRBJ2-2, the V gene TRBV20-1, with 14 bases aligning to TRBD2. Germline V gene lookup returns CDR1 DFQATT and CDR2 SNEGSKA (reference sequence). The CDR3 contains 18 residues. Trimming cost V 1 base and J 0 bases; bases outside gene matches: 4. The CDR3 spells CSARGGLAGVANTGELFF. Written as DNA, the CDR3 is TGCAGTGCTAGAGGGGGACTAGCGGGAGTAGCGAACACCGGGGAGCTGTTTTTT.

This clonotype was recorded a few times. This chain links TRBV27 with TRBJ1-4; 7 nucleotides align to TRBD1. This CDR3 is 15 amino acids long. Germline CDR1 MNHEY, CDR2 SMNVEV (reference sequence). V lost 5 bases and J lost 8; bases outside the gene matches: 11. CDR3 residues: CASSPKTGKSEKLFF. The CDR3, as DNA: TGTGCCAGCAGTCCAAAGACAGGGAAGAGCGAAAAACTGTTTTTT.

This clonotype was recorded many times. This chain links TRBV4-3 with TRBJ1-5; perhaps TRBD1 as D (6 bases). V dropped 0 bases and J dropped 5 bases, with 14 bases sitting between them. Germline V CDR1 and CDR2: LGHNA, YSLEER. The CDR3 is 16 amino acids. The DNA for the CDR3 is TGCGCCAGCAGCCAAGATTTGCTGACAGGCTATCAGCCCCAGCATTTT. Translating it yields CASSQDLLTGYQPQHF.

This clonotype was counted a few times. This chain links TRBV5-1 with TRBJ2-3; D is uncertain. The germline gives CDR1 SGHRS, CDR2 YFSETQ. The germline V and J ends were trimmed by 4 bases and 0 bases, with 12 bases remaining between them. The CDR3 length is 15 residues. The CDR3 here is CASSAKYGSTDTQYF. The CDR3 DNA is TGCGCCAGCAGCGCGAAATATGGGAGCACAGATACGCAGTATTTT.

In this sample, this clonotype turned up many times. The chain has TRBV20-1 and TRBJ2-3; TRBD1 or TRBD2 may be the D gene (6 bases each). CDR3 length: 16 amino acids. From germline, CDR1 is DFQATT and CDR2 SNEGSKA (reference sequence). The ends were cut back, 5 bases at V and 0 bases at J, with 18 bases in the middle. The CDR3 loop reads CSALMGGHTSTDTQYF. The DNA of the CDR3 is TGCAGTGCTCTTATGGGGGGCCATACCAGCACAGATACGCAGTATTTT.

V and J are TRBV5-1 and TRBJ2-2; perhaps TRBD1 as D (6 bases). Between the trimmed V and J ends, which lost 4 bases and 0 bases, there was a span of 10 bases. The CDR3 extends over 15 amino acids. CDR1 is SGHRS, CDR2 YFSETQ, per germline. The CDR3 is CASSVQGPNTGELFF. The CDR3 region has the DNA TGCGCCAGCAGCGTACAGGGCCCGAACACCGGGGAGCTGTTTTTT. The full variable domain, with the rest looked up from reference TRBV5-1 and TRBJ2-2, is KAGVTQTPRYLIKTRGQQVTLSCSPISGHRSVSWYQQTPGQGLQFLFEYFSETQRNKGNFPGRFSGRQFSNSRSEMNVSTLELGDSALYLCASSVQGPNTGELFFGEGSRLTVL.

This chain joins TRBV7-6 and TRBJ2-1; D is possibly TRBD2 (5 bases). V shed 1 base and J shed 10 bases, with 11 bases lying between them. CDR3 size: 13 residues. Germline CDR1 and CDR2: SGHVS and FNYEAQ. The CDR3 DNA reads TGTGCCAGCAGCTTAGGGGGAGAGACCGAGCAGTTCTTC. Translated: CASSLGGETEQFF. Full variable domain (rest looked up from reference TRBV7-6 and TRBJ2-1): GAGVSQSPRYKVTKRGQDVALRCDPISGHVSLYWYRQALGQGPEFLTYFNYEAQQDKSGLPNDRFSAERPEGSISTLTIQRTEQRDSAMYRCASSLGGETEQFFGPGTRLTVL.

This clonotype has ten or more counts. The V and J genes are TRBV4-1 and TRBJ1-1; D remains unclear. The CDR3 has 15 amino acids. Germline CDR1 and CDR2: MGHRA and YSYEKL. Trimming removed 0 bases from V and 5 bases from J, with 13 bases in between. The CDR3 is CASSQESPARTEAFF. The CDR3 bases are TGCGCCAGCAGCCAAGAATCTCCTGCGAGGACTGAAGCTTTCTTT.

This clonotype was recorded many times. The chain links TRBV12-3 or TRBV12-4 to TRBJ1-5, with D maybe TRBD1 (6 bases). Trimming took 3 bases from V and 2 from J, leaving 11 bases between them. The CDR3 loop spans 15 amino acids. The CDR3 DNA sequence: TGTGCCAGCAGTTTTCAGGGGTCGGGCAATCAGCCCCAGCATTTT. It specifies CASSFQGSGNQPQHF.

About this clonotype: A much larger clone lies one base from this, so it may be a read error. The V gene is TRBV10-3, the J gene TRBJ2-1; 9 bases are shared with TRBD2. The V segment lost 6 bases and the J segment 8 bases; nucleotides outside the gene matches: 11. CDR1 and CDR2 from the germline V gene are ENHRY and SYGVKD. CDR3 size: 15 residues. The CDR3 sequence is CAISPPGLAVDEQFF. The CDR3 nucleotides are TGTGCCATCAGCCCCCCGGGACTAGCAGTCGATGAGCAGTTCTTC.

This chain connects TRBV19 to TRBJ2-7, with a possible D match to TRBD1 (6 bases). This CDR3 is built from 18 residues. CDR1 LNHDA and CDR2 SQIVND come from the germline V gene (reference sequence). Trimming took off 3 bases at V and 7 bases at J, with 28 bases between the two ends. CDR3 residues: CASSIVFWSTGRLNEQYF. CDR3 in DNA: TGTGCCAGTAGTATTGTGTTTTGGTCGACAGGCCGACTTAATGAGCAGTACTTC.

This clonotype was recorded a few times. The chain carries TRBV20-1 and TRBJ2-7, with 8 bases lining up with TRBD1. CDR3 length: 15 residues. The V and J ends lost 0 bases and 5 bases, in that order; junction bases with no gene match: 9. CDR1 and CDR2 (germline): DFQATT, SNEGSKA (reference sequence). DNA for the CDR3: TGCAGTGCTAGAGATTCTACAGGGGGTCTGAACGAGCAGTACTTC. Encoded protein: CSARDSTGGLNEQYF.

This clonotype was counted between two and nine times. The chain employs TRBV15 and TRBJ1-5, with D maybe TRBD1 (6 bases). V lost 5 bases and J 5 bases, leaving 13 bases between the germline ends. This CDR3 has 14 amino acids. Germline V gene lookup returns CDR1 LNHNV and CDR2 YYDKDF (reference sequence). The CDR3 coding sequence is TGTGCCACCAGCTCAAGGAACAGGGATCAGCCCCAGCATTTT. Translating it yields CATSSRNRDQPQHF.

The chain combines TRBV10-3 with TRBJ2-1, with TRBD2 identical over 8 bases. V shed 2 bases and J 7 bases; nucleotides not matched to a gene: 7. The CDR3 is 15 amino acids. Germline loops: CDR1 ENHRY, CDR2 SYGVKD. Here the CDR3 DNA reads TGTGCCATCAGTGAGGGGGCCGGGAGGGCTAATGAGCAGTTCTTC. Translating gives CAISEGAGRANEQFF.

In this sample, this clonotype turned up many times. This chain connects TRBV9 to TRBJ2-1; D gene uncertain. Germline CDR1 SGDLS, CDR2 YYNGEE. The length of the CDR3 is 14 residues. Trimming removed 0 bases from V and 6 bases from J, with 10 bases in between. In DNA, the CDR3 is TGTGCCAGCAGCGTAGACGACGCCAGCAATGAGCAGTTCTTC. Its translation is CASSVDDASNEQFF.

This clonotype was counted many times. Mismatch with germline at one junction end may stem from a read error. This sequence joins TRBV25-1 and TRBJ2-3, with D perhaps TRBD2 (7 bases). Germline V lookup: CDR1 MGHDK, CDR2 SYGVNS. This CDR3 has 13 amino acids. CDR3 nucleotide sequence: TGTGCCAGCAGTGAAGGGGGGGCAGAGACGCAGTATTTT. This sequence encodes CASSEGGAETQYF.

The chain recombines TRBV28 with TRBJ2-7; D possibly corresponds to TRBD2 (6 bases). Germline-derived CDR1 and CDR2 are MDHEN and SYDVKM. The CDR3 sequence is 14 residues long. Trimming removed 7 bases at V and 4 bases at J, with 17 bases between. The DNA of the CDR3 is TGTGCCAGCACCTCGTTGGGGGGAGCATACGAGCAGTACTTC. Translation: CASTSLGGAYEQYF.

This clonotype came up many times. V usage is TRBV18 and J usage is TRBJ2-2; TRBD2 is a possible D gene (6 bases). Trimming shortened V by 6 bases and J by 5 bases, and 13 bases separated the two germline ends. Per the germline V gene, CDR1 is KGHSH and CDR2 is LQKENI. The length of the CDR3 is 14 residues. CDR3 DNA: TGTGCCAGCTCTCGGGACTCCCTGACCGGGGAGCTGTTTTTT. It is translated as CASSRDSLTGELFF.

The chain recombines TRBV5-1 with TRBJ1-3; 8 bases fit TRBD1. Trimming cost V 4 bases and J 0 bases; bases outside gene matches: 9. The CDR3 spans 17 residues. Germline CDR1 and CDR2: SGHRS and YFSETQ. Here the CDR3 DNA reads TGCGCCAGCAGCGCAACTTTAACAGGGGGCTCTGGAAACACCATATATTTT. It codes for CASSATLTGGSGNTIYF.

V usage is TRBV10-3 and J usage is TRBJ2-7; D remains unclear. The germline V gene has CDR1 ENHRY and CDR2 SYGVKD. The CDR3 runs 14 residues. Trimming removed 3 bases from V and 2 bases from J, with 11 bases in between. The CDR3 spells CAISDLTLTYEQYF. As DNA, the CDR3 is TGTGCCATCAGTGATTTGACCCTAACCTACGAGCAGTACTTC.

This clonotype occurred many times. The chain uses TRBV11-2 and TRBJ1-2; a possible D gene is TRBD1 (5 bases). This CDR3 comprises 14 residues. Trimming left V 0 bases short and J 7 bases short, with 12 bases between. Germline values: CDR1 SGHAT, CDR2 FQNNGV. CDR3 sequence reads: CASSLDPGVGGYTF. The CDR3 region has the DNA TGTGCCAGCAGCTTAGATCCGGGGGTAGGTGGCTACACCTTC.